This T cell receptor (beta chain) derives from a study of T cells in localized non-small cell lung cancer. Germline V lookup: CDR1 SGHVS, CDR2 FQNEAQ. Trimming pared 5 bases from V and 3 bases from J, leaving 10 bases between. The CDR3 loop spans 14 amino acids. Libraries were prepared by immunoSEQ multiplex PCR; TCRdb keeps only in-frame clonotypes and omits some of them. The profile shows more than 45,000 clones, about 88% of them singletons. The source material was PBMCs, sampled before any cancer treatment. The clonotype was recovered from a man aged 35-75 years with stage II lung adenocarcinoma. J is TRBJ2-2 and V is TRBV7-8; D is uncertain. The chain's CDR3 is CASSTPSHTGELFF. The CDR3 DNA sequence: TGTGCCAGCAGCACCCCGTCCCACACCGGGGAGCTGTTTTTT. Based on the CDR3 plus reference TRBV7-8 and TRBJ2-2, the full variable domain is GAGVSQSPRYKVAKRGQDVALRCDPISGHVSLFWYQQALGQGPEFLTYFQNEAQLDKSGLPSDRFFAERPEGSVSTLKIQRTQQEDSAVYLCASSTPSHTGELFFGEGSRLTVL.